This T cell receptor (beta chain) was captured in a study of beta chain features in type 1 diabetes. Study findings and constraints: Type 1 diabetes patients showed a moderate but significant shortening of TCRB CDR3s in all four CD4+ subsets. Cells that show high TCR expression could be over-represented by cDNA sequencing.

Sequenced material consisted of expressed TCRB transcripts (all of the isolated RNA was reverse transcribed). Here immunoSEQ multiplex PCR was the method, and the copy in TCRdb shows in-frame clones only, minus some. The sample lists more than 350,000 clones, over 10% occurring once. V lost 8 bases to trimming and J lost 5 bases, with 15 bases between them. Germline CDR1 SNHLY, CDR2 FYNNEI. The CDR3 runs to 13 residues. A few counts support this clone. Its matching antigen is unknown. Sample: naive CD4+ T cells from blood. V usage is TRBV2 and J usage is TRBJ2-5; possible D gene TRBD2, 6 bases. This clonotype originated in a woman aged 18-35 years in good health. CDR3 amino acids: CASGDHGGETQYF. The CDR3 region has the DNA TGTGCCAGCGGGGACCATGGAGGGGAGACCCAGTACTTC.